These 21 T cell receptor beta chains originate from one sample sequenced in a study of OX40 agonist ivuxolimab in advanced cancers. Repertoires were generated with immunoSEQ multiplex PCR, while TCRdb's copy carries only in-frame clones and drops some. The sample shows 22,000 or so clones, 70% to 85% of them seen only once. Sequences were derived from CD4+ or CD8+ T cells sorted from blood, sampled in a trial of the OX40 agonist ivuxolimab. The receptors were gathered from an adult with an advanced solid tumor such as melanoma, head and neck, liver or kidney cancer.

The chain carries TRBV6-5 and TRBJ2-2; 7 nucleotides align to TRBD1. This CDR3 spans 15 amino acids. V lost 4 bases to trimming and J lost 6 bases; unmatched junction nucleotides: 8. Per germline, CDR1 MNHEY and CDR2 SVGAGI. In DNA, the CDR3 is TGTGCCAGCAGTTCCGGGACAGTGGCCCCCGGGGAGCTGTTTTTT. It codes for CASSSGTVAPGELFF.

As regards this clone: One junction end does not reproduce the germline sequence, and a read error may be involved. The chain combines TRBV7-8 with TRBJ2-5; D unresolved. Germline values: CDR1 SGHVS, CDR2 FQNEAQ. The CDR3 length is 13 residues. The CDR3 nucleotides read TGTGCCAGCAGCTTAGTGGCAGCTCAAGGTTGGCACTTC. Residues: CASSLVAAQGWHF.

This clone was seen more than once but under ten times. CDR3 sequence reads: CASSNRAGYTF. CDR3 nucleotide sequence: TGTGCCAGCAGCAACCGCGCCGGCTACACCTTC. The V gene is TRBV21-1, the J gene TRBJ1-2. TRBV21-1 is classified as a pseudogene. This CDR3 has 11 residues.

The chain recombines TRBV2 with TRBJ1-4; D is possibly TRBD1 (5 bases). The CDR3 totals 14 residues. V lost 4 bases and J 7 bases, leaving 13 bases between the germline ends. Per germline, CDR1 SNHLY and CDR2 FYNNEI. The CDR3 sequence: CASSGRERGEKLFF. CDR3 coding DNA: TGTGCCAGCAGTGGGCGGGAGAGGGGTGAAAAACTGTTTTTT.

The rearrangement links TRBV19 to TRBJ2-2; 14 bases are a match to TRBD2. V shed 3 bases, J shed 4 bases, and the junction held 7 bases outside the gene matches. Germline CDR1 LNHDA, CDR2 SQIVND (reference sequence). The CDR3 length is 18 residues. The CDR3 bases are TGTGCCAGTAGTATGGGACTAGCGGGGGTGCGGGTCACCGGGGAGCTGTTTTTT. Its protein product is CASSMGLAGVRVTGELFF. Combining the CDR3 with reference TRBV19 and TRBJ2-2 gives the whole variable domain DGGITQSPKYLFRKEGQNVTLSCEQNLNHDAMYWYRQDPGQGLRLIYYSQIVNDFQKGDIAEGYSVSREKKESFPLTVTSAQKNPTAFYLCASSMGLAGVRVTGELFFGEGSRLTVL.

The CDR3 reads CASSFSVGGMNTEAFF. As DNA, the CDR3 is TGTGCCAGCAGCTTTTCTGTTGGGGGCATGAACACTGAAGCTTTCTTT. The rearrangement links TRBV7-3 to TRBJ1-1; D is possibly TRBD1 (6 bases). Germline V gene lookup returns CDR1 SGHTA and CDR2 FQGTGA. The CDR3 covers 16 residues. V was pared by 3 bases and J by 0 bases, with 14 bases between.

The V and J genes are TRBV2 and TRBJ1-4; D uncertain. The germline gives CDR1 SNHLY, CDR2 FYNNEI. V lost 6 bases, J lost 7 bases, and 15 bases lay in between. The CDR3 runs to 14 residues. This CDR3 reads CASSPTSQSEKLFF. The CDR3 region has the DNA TGTGCCAGCAGCCCTACCTCCCAGAGTGAAAAACTGTTTTTT.

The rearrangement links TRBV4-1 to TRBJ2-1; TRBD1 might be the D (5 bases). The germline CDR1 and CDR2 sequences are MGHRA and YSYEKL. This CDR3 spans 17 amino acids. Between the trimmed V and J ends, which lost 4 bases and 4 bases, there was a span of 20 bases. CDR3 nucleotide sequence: TGCGCCAGCAGCCCCTTAATTGCAAGACAGACTTACAATGAGCAGTTCTTC. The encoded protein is CASSPLIARQTYNEQFF.

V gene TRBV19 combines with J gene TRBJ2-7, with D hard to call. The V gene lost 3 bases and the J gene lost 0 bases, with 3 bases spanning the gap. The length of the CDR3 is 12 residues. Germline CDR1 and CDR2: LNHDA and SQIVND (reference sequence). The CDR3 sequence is CASSIGSYEQYF. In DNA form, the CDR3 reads TGTGCCAGTAGTATTGGCTCCTACGAGCAGTACTTC. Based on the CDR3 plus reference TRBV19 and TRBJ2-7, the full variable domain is DGGITQSPKYLFRKEGQNVTLSCEQNLNHDAMYWYRQDPGQGLRLIYYSQIVNDFQKGDIAEGYSVSREKKESFPLTVTSAQKNPTAFYLCASSIGSYEQYFGPGTRLTVT.

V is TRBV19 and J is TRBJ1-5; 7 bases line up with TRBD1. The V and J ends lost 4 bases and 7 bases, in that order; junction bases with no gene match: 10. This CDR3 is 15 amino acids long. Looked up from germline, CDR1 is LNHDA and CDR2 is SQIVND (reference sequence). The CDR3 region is CASSTWDSGNQPQHF. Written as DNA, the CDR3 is TGTGCCAGTAGTACTTGGGACAGTGGGAACCAGCCCCAGCATTTT. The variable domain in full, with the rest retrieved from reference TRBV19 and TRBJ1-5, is DGGITQSPKYLFRKEGQNVTLSCEQNLNHDAMYWYRQDPGQGLRLIYYSQIVNDFQKGDIAEGYSVSREKKESFPLTVTSAQKNPTAFYLCASSTWDSGNQPQHFGDGTRLSIL.

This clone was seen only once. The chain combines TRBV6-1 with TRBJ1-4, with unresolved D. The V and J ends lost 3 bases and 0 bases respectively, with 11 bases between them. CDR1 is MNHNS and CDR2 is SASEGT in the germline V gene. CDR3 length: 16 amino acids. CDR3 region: CASSDARTATNEKLFF. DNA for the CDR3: TGTGCCAGCAGTGACGCCAGGACCGCAACTAATGAAAAACTGTTTTTT.

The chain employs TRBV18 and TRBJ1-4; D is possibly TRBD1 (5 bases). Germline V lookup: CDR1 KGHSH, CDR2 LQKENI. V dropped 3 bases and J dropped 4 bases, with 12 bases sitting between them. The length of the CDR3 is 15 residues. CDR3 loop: CASSPPGRRNEKLFF. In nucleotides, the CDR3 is TGTGCCAGCTCACCGCCGGGACGGCGTAATGAAAAACTGTTTTTT.

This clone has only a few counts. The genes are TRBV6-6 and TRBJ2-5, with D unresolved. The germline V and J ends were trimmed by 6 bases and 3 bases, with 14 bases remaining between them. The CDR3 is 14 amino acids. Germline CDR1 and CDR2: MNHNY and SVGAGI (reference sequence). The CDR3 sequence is CASSSQGTEETQYF. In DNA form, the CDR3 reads TGTGCCAGCAGCTCACAAGGAACTGAAGAGACCCAGTACTTC.

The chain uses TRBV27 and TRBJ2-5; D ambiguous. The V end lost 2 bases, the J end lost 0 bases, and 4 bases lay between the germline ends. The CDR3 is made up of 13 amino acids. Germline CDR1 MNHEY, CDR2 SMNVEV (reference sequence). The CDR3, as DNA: TGTGCCAGCAGTTTAACCAACCAAGAGACCCAGTACTTC. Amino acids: CASSLTNQETQYF.

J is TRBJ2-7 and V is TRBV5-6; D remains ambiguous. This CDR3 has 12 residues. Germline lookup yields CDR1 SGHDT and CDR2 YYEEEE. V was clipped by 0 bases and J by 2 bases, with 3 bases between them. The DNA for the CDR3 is TGTGCCAGCAGCTTGGGGGCCTACGAGCAGTACTTC. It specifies CASSLGAYEQYF.

As DNA, the CDR3 is TGTGCCAGCAGCGTAGCGGGGGGCAACGAGCAGTACTTC. It codes for CASSVAGGNEQYF. The rearrangement links TRBV9 to TRBJ2-7; D is possibly TRBD2 (7 bases). V dropped 0 bases and J dropped 5 bases, with 9 bases sitting between them. The CDR3 runs to 13 residues. CDR1 SGDLS and CDR2 YYNGEE come from the germline V gene.

CDR3 DNA: TGTGCCAGCAGTTACGGCGGGGGGCCGTACAATGAGCAGTTCTTC. Translation: CASSYGGGPYNEQFF. The rearrangement uses TRBV6-5 and TRBJ2-1; 8 bases align to TRBD2. The CDR3 contains 15 residues. V was pared by 2 bases and J by 4 bases, with 4 bases of the junction left unmatched. CDR1 is MNHEY and CDR2 is SVGAGI in the germline V gene.

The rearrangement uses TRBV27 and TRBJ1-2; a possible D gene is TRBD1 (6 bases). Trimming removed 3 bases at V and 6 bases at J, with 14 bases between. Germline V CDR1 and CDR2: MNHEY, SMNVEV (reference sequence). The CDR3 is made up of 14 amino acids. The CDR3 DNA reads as TGTGCCAGCAGTTTCCTCCCGGGGGGGCATGGCTACACCTTC. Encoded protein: CASSFLPGGHGYTF.

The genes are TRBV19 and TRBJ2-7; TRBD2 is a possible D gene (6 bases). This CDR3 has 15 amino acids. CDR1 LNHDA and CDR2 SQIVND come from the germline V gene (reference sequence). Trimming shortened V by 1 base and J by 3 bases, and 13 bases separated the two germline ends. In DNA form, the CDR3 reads TGTGCCAGTAGTATAGGTGCCGGGACTTTCTACGAGCAGTACTTC. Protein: CASSIGAGTFYEQYF.

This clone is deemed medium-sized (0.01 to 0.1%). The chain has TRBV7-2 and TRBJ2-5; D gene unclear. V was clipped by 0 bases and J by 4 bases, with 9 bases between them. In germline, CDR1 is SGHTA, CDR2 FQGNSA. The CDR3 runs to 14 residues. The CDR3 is CASSLAGPLETQYF. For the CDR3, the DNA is TGTGCCAGCAGCTTAGCAGGCCCCCTAGAGACCCAGTACTTC.

In nucleotides, the CDR3 is TGTGCCAGCAGCCTCGGGGGCAACACTGAAGCTTTCTTT. It codes for CASSLGGNTEAFF. V and J are TRBV27 and TRBJ1-1, with D possibly being TRBD1 (6 bases). The germline CDR1 and CDR2 sequences are MNHEY and SMNVEV (reference sequence). Trimming pared 6 bases from V and 2 bases from J, leaving 10 bases between. This CDR3 contains 13 residues.